This is a list of T cell receptor beta chains from one sample in a study of shared clonotypes between healthy human individuals. Profiled with immunoSEQ multiplex PCR; TCRdb holds only in-frame clones, not every one. The sample holds some 2.1 million clones, 85% to 95% seen once. The sample consisted of naive CD4+ T cells sorted from blood. The receptors originated from a man younger than 30 in good health. The conserved cysteine and the conserved F or W are not part of the CDR3 here. The order of the fields is J gene, V gene, CDR3 protein.

J gene: TRBJ2-5
V gene: TRBV19
CDR3 protein: ASSRDSQETQY

J gene: TRBJ1-4
V gene: TRBV5-6
CDR3 protein: ASSLEPSGEKLF

J gene: TRBJ2-7
V gene: TRBV6-1
CDR3 protein: ASIEMGWAGEQY

J gene: TRBJ2-6
V gene: TRBV2
CDR3 protein: ASSTQGAGANVLT

J gene: TRBJ2-7
V gene: TRBV7-2
CDR3 protein: ASSLGQGFGEQY

J gene: TRBJ2-3
V gene: TRBV18
CDR3 protein: ASSPEADTQY

J gene: TRBJ1-5
V gene: TRBV2
CDR3 protein: ASRREGGGNQPQH

J gene: TRBJ2-7
V gene: TRBV7-2
CDR3 protein: ASSLAGGYEQY

J gene: TRBJ2-7
V gene: TRBV6-5
CDR3 protein: ASSPQGSKYEQY

J gene: TRBJ2-5
V gene: TRBV4-2
CDR3 protein: ASSQDTGRETQY

J gene: TRBJ2-2
V gene: TRBV9
CDR3 protein: ASSTGAGTGELF

J gene: TRBJ2-5
V gene: TRBV2
CDR3 protein: ASEGRDRWQETQY

J gene: TRBJ1-2
V gene: TRBV6-4
CDR3 protein: ASSPQGNYGYT

J gene: TRBJ2-3
V gene: TRBV5-1
CDR3 protein: ASSLALAGVGADTQY

J gene: TRBJ2-2
V gene: TRBV2
CDR3 protein: ASRDNTGELF

J gene: TRBJ2-1
V gene: TRBV18
CDR3 protein: ASSLGQGDEQF

J gene: TRBJ2-1
V gene: TRBV10-3
CDR3 protein: AIMSSGSDEQF

J gene: TRBJ1-2
V gene: TRBV11-2
CDR3 protein: ASSLNRNYGYT

J gene: TRBJ2-3
V gene: TRBV11-3
CDR3 protein: ASSQGLAGVTDTQY

J gene: TRBJ2-7
V gene: TRBV5-3
CDR3 protein: ASSQDLNPTYEQY

J gene: TRBJ1-6
V gene: TRBV7-8
CDR3 protein: ASSLNGRGSSYNSPLH

J gene: TRBJ2-2
V gene: TRBV5-1
CDR3 protein: ASRTGTGRANTGELF

J gene: TRBJ2-5
V gene: TRBV5-6
CDR3 protein: ASSIGTPETQY

J gene: TRBJ2-5
V gene: TRBV5-1
CDR3 protein: ASSSASGETQY

J gene: TRBJ1-1
V gene: TRBV2
CDR3 protein: ASSFQSEAF

J gene: TRBJ2-7
V gene: TRBV5-1
CDR3 protein: ASRKKGEGSYEQY

J gene: TRBJ2-3
V gene: TRBV11-2
CDR3 protein: ASSKGLAGEVTSTDTQY

J gene: TRBJ2-7
V gene: TRBV18
CDR3 protein: ASSQGGQASAYEQY

J gene: TRBJ2-7
V gene: TRBV7-2
CDR3 protein: ASSLDSGDTYEQY

J gene: TRBJ1-1
V gene: TRBV18
CDR3 protein: ASSRDWGPDMNTEAF

J gene: TRBJ2-1
V gene: TRBV2
CDR3 protein: ASSEFRTGVYNEQF

J gene: TRBJ1-1
V gene: TRBV5-1
CDR3 protein: ASSLAGNTEAF

J gene: TRBJ2-5
V gene: TRBV6-5
CDR3 protein: ASSPGLRAQETQY

J gene: TRBJ2-5
V gene: TRBV19
CDR3 protein: ASSPWGGVEETQY

J gene: TRBJ1-2
V gene: TRBV9
CDR3 protein: ASSVGTGVGQGYT

J gene: TRBJ2-5
V gene: TRBV6-1
CDR3 protein: ASYGGVRVEGTQY

J gene: TRBJ1-2
V gene: TRBV6-6
CDR3 protein: VAAVANYGYT

J gene: TRBJ2-7
V gene: TRBV5-1
CDR3 protein: ASSSGGPYEQY

J gene: TRBJ2-1
V gene: TRBV6-5
CDR3 protein: ASRTTLTSYNEQF

J gene: TRBJ2-5
V gene: TRBV7-9
CDR3 protein: ARRKDRQETQY

J gene: TRBJ1-1
V gene: TRBV7-3
CDR3 protein: ASSPGNPAEAF

J gene: TRBJ2-7
V gene: TRBV5-6
CDR3 protein: ASSLMDTSFSSYEQY

J gene: TRBJ1-6
V gene: TRBV6-1
CDR3 protein: ASIRDPEGVSPLH

J gene: TRBJ2-1
V gene: TRBV5-1
CDR3 protein: ASSSRPSDEQF

J gene: TRBJ2-1
V gene: TRBV9
CDR3 protein: ASSVDGTGGYNEQF

J gene: TRBJ1-2
V gene: TRBV7-3
CDR3 protein: ASSTGQGMAYGYT

J gene: TRBJ1-4
V gene: TRBV7-2
CDR3 protein: ASSFQGAPGEKLF

J gene: TRBJ2-7
V gene: TRBV19
CDR3 protein: AGASKQGLYEQY

J gene: TRBJ2-4
V gene: TRBV2
CDR3 protein: ATREQPDIQY